A selection of T cell receptor beta chains follows, all from one sample in a study of PD-1 blockade in classical Hodgkin lymphoma. Profiling relied on immunoSEQ multiplex PCR, and the TCRdb table lists in-frame clones only, not all of them. The sample carries around 20,000 clones, 86% recorded once. The source material was peripheral blood mononuclear cells (PBMCs), sampled before the second cycle of nivolumab. The source of these receptors is a human donor with classical Hodgkin lymphoma. Each CDR3 is given with its conserved first and last residue. Fields, in order: clone size, J gene, V gene, D gene, CDR3 protein, CDR3 DNA. A D gene is named only where the DNA matches it firmly. Part of the rows lack a size; the others show once, few, many or a class for expanded clones.

.	TRBJ2-7	TRBV5-1	.	CASSLGAGDKSFSYEQYF	TGCGCCAGCAGCTTGGGGGCGGGGGACAAATCCTTCTCCTACGAGCAGTACTTC
.	TRBJ2-3	TRBV5-1	.	CASSLGDTDTQYF	TGCGCCAGCAGCTTGGGGGACACAGATACGCAGTATTTT
.	TRBJ1-2	TRBV7-8	.	CASSRRGGVYGYTF	TGTGCCAGCAGCCGGAGGGGGGGAGTCTATGGCTACACCTTC
.	TRBJ2-3	TRBV5-1	.	CASSLAETRATDTQYF	TGCGCCAGCAGCTTGGCCGAGACTAGGGCGACAGATACGCAGTATTTT
.	TRBJ2-5	TRBV5-1	.	CASSLVGTQETQYF	TGCGCCAGCAGCTTGGTGGGGACTCAAGAGACCCAGTACTTC
.	TRBJ2-2	TRBV5-1	.	CASSLDRGSGTGELFF	TGCGCCAGCAGCTTGGATAGGGGAAGTGGAACCGGGGAGCTGTTTTTT
.	TRBJ2-5	TRBV7-2	.	CASSLASQGPQETQYF	TGTGCCAGCAGCTTAGCGTCCCAGGGCCCCCAAGAGACCCAGTACTTC
.	TRBJ1-4	TRBV10-2	TRBD1	CASRGQGRNEKLFF	TGCGCCAGCAGGGGACAGGGGCGGAATGAAAAACTGTTTTTT
.	TRBJ2-5	TRBV6-6	.	CASSSDLEGRTQYF	TGTGCCAGCAGTAGCGACCTAGAGGGACGGACCCAGTACTTC
.	TRBJ2-1	TRBV13	TRBD1	CASSLEGTGSYNEQFF	TGTGCCAGCAGCTTAGAAGGGACAGGCTCCTACAATGAGCAGTTCTTC
.	TRBJ2-1	TRBV4-3	TRBD2	CASSPDGLAGSSLFF	TGCGCCAGCAGCCCCGATGGGCTAGCGGGGAGTAGCCTGTTCTTC
once	TRBJ2-1	TRBV7-2	.	CASSLTIGDNEQFF	TGTGCCAGCAGCTTAACCATTGGAGATAATGAGCAGTTCTTC
.	TRBJ1-2	TRBV18	.	CASSPDRDTNYGYTF	TGTGCCAGCTCACCGGACAGAGACACTAACTATGGCTACACCTTC
.	TRBJ1-1	TRBV5-1	.	CASSLEMGSVTEAFF	TGCGCCAGCAGCTTGGAAATGGGGTCGGTCACTGAAGCTTTCTTT
once	TRBJ1-6	TRBV5-1	.	CASSLAEQGTSSPLHF	TGCGCCAGCAGCTTGGCTGAACAGGGAACCTCTTCACCCCTCCACTTT
.	TRBJ1-3	TRBV6-1	.	CAGEGLSGAGNTIYF	TGTGCCGGGGAAGGACTGTCGGGTGCTGGAAACACCATATATTTT
.	TRBJ2-7	TRBV5-1	.	CASSLFSDTYEQYF	TGCGCCAGCAGCTTGTTCTCGGACACCTACGAGCAGTACTTC
.	TRBJ2-1	TRBV4-2	TRBD2	CASSPTRTTSGAYNEQFF	TGTGCCAGCAGCCCTACTCGCACGACTAGCGGAGCCTACAATGAGCAGTTCTTC
.	TRBJ1-5	TRBV5-6	.	CASSYENQPQLF	TGTGCCAGCAGCTACGAGAATCAGCCCCAGCTTTTT
.	TRBJ2-3	TRBV2	.	CASSEQADTQYF	TGTGCCAGCAGTGAACAAGCAGATACGCAGTATTTT
once	TRBJ2-1	TRBV7-9	.	CASSLDPGQSNEQFF	TGTGCCAGCAGCTTAGACCCAGGGCAGTCTAATGAGCAGTTCTTC
.	TRBJ1-1	TRBV7-8	.	CASSFLAGDTEAFF	TGTGCCAGCAGCTTTCTGGCTGGGGACACTGAAGCTTTCTTT
.	TRBJ2-2	TRBV9	TRBD1	CASSASPRTGLNTGELFF	TGTGCCAGCAGCGCTTCACCTCGGACAGGACTTAACACCGGGGAGCTGTTTTTT
.	TRBJ2-5	TRBV5-1	TRBD2	CASSLIFGLAGETQYF	TGCGCCAGCAGCTTGATTTTTGGACTAGCAGGCGAGACCCAGTACTTC
.	TRBJ2-7	TRBV7-9	.	CASSLAYGVSYEQYF	TGTGCCAGCAGCTTAGCCTACGGGGTTTCCTACGAGCAGTACTTC
.	TRBJ1-1	TRBV5-8	.	CASSFPQVMNTEAFF	TGTGCCAGCAGCTTTCCTCAGGTTATGAACACTGAAGCTTTCTTT
.	TRBJ1-6	TRBV5-1	TRBD1	CASSDRDRGAGLHF	TGCGCCAGCAGCGACCGGGACAGGGGCGCAGGTCTCCACTTT
.	TRBJ1-1	TRBV2	.	CASSALGMAFF	TGTGCCAGCAGCGCCCTCGGAATGGCTTTCTTT
.	TRBJ2-2	TRBV7-9	TRBD2	CASSSRGGETGELFF	TGTGCCAGCAGCTCACGGGGGGGCGAGACCGGGGAGCTGTTTTTT
.	TRBJ2-2	TRBV7-8	.	CASSLDSWGTGELFF	TGTGCCAGCAGCTTAGATAGCTGGGGCACCGGGGAGCTGTTTTTT
few	TRBJ1-5	TRBV4-2	.	CASSQGQGSNQPQHF	TGTGCCAGCAGCCAAGGGCAGGGTAGCAATCAGCCCCAGCATTTT
.	TRBJ2-4	TRBV5-4	.	CASSSNSAGEGWNIQYF	TGTGCCAGCAGCTCCAATTCAGCAGGGGAAGGGTGGAACATTCAGTACTTC
.	TRBJ2-1	TRBV9	TRBD2	CASSVAGGAFNEQFF	TGTGCCAGCAGCGTAGCGGGGGGAGCGTTCAATGAGCAGTTCTTC
.	TRBJ1-5	TRBV7-9	TRBD1	CASSLEGGSNQPQHF	TGTGCCAGCAGCTTAGAAGGGGGCAGCAATCAGCCCCAGCATTTT
.	TRBJ2-6	TRBV5-1	TRBD1	CASSPITGVGANVLTF	TGCGCCAGCAGCCCGATTACAGGGGTTGGGGCCAACGTCCTGACTTTC
medium-sized	TRBJ1-1	TRBV30	.	CAWSVVQGDQAFF	TGTGCCTGGAGTGTAGTGCAGGGCGACCAAGCTTTCTTT
.	TRBJ1-1	TRBV5-1	.	CASRVGSGTNTEAFF	TGCGCCAGCAGGGTAGGGTCCGGAACGAACACTGAAGCTTTCTTT
.	TRBJ1-6	TRBV15	.	CATSGEKGRTNSPLHF	TGTGCCACCAGCGGGGAAAAGGGACGGACCAATTCACCCCTCCACTTT
.	TRBJ2-7	TRBV19	TRBD2	CASSNSGLGLAGGQQYF	TGTGCCAGTAGTAACTCGGGTCTTGGGCTAGCGGGGGGCCAGCAGTACTTC
.	TRBJ1-2	TRBV5-1	.	CASSPEGSPGSGNYGYTF	TGCGCCAGCAGCCCGGAGGGCAGCCCTGGGAGCGGTAACTATGGCTACACCTTC
.	TRBJ1-4	TRBV18	.	CASGGRGNEKLFF	TGTGCCAGCGGCGGCCGGGGAAATGAAAAACTGTTTTTT
.	TRBJ1-4	TRBV5-1	.	CASSLGIVDEKLFF	TGCGCCAGCAGCTTGGGAATAGTTGACGAAAAACTGTTTTTT
.	TRBJ2-6	TRBV5-1	TRBD1	CASSLQGVGGANVLTF	TGCGCCAGCAGCTTGCAGGGGGTAGGTGGGGCCAACGTCCTGACTTTC